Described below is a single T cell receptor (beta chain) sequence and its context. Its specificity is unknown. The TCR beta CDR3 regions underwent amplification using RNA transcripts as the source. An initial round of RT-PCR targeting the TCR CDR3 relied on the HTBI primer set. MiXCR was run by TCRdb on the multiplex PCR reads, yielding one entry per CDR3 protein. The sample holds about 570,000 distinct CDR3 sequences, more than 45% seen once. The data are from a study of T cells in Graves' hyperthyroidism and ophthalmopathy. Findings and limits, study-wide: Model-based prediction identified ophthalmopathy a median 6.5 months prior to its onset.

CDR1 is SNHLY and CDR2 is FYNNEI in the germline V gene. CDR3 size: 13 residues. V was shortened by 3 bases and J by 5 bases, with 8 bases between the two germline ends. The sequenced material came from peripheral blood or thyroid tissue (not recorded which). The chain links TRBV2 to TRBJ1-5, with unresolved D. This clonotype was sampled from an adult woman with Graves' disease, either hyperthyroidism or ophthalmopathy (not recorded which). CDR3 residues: CASSDFGDQPQHF. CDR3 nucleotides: TGTGCCAGCAGTGATTTTGGGGATCAGCCCCAGCATTTT.